The 22 T cell receptor beta chains listed next were all sequenced from one sample in a study of Ad26.COV2.S vaccination and SARS-CoV-2 variants (dated by TCRdb to 2020 to 2023). Explained via the paper, the treatment or condition label denotes: around 19 received Ad26.COV2.S at low or high dose, single or two shots; 5 received placebo; per-sample allocation not given. Repertoires of vaccine and placebo recipients were sequenced from samples taken on day 63 after the first injection. The library came from the immunoSEQ multiplex PCR assay. TCRdb holds this immuneACCESS table with in-frame rearrangements only. Some clones are missing; in checked studies, unresolved V genes explain under half, and the rest has no known cause. The sample table contains approximately 500,000 clones; only one count was recorded for roughly 87% of them. Together, the top ten hold 10% to 15% of the sample. This specimen consisted of peripheral blood, obtained in a trial of Ad26.COV2.S vaccine versus placebo. Every receptor here comes from a person aged 18-60 years who received the Ad26.COV2.S COVID-19 vaccine or a placebo.

This clone occurred a few times. The chain uses TRBV4-3 and TRBJ2-3; 7 nucleotides match TRBD1. CDR1 and CDR2 from the germline V gene are LGHNA and YSLEER. The V segment lost 1 base and the J segment 2 bases; nucleotides outside the gene matches: 6. The CDR3 length is 16 residues. CDR3 residues: CASSQGGRGFTDTQYF. The CDR3 region has the DNA TGCGCCAGCAGCCAAGGCGGCAGGGGGTTCACAGATACGCAGTATTTT.

The chain is built from TRBV12-3 or TRBV12-4 and TRBJ1-1, with D uncertain. Trimming cost V 3 bases and J 10 bases, with 9 bases left between them. The CDR3 is 11 amino acids. In DNA form, the CDR3 reads TGTGCCAGCAGTTTCACCATGGGAGCTTTCTTT. It yields the protein CASSFTMGAFF.

The CDR3: CAISEGNRGNGYTF. The CDR3 nucleotides read TGTGCCATCAGTGAGGGCAACAGGGGTAATGGCTACACCTTC. The chain is built from TRBV10-3 and TRBJ1-2, with TRBD1 matching over 7 bases. The CDR3 is 14 amino acids. V trimming: 2 bases; J trimming: 6 bases; junction bases outside the gene matches: 6. Germline V gene sequence: CDR1 ENHRY, CDR2 SYGVKD.

V and J are TRBV12-3 or TRBV12-4 and TRBJ2-7; D is undetermined. This CDR3 region has 13 residues. The V end was cut by 5 bases, the J end by 3 bases, with 11 bases between. DNA for the CDR3: TGTGCCAGCAGTCCCTCCGGGCGCTACGAGCAGTACTTC. Amino acid sequence: CASSPSGRYEQYF.

The V gene is TRBV5-5, the J gene TRBJ2-5, with D perhaps TRBD2 (6 bases). Germline lookup yields CDR1 SGHKS and CDR2 YYEKEE (reference sequence). Trimming took 4 bases from V and 3 from J, leaving 16 bases between them. The CDR3 is 15 amino acids. This CDR3 reads CASSLPGVGKETQYF. The CDR3 DNA is TGTGCCAGCAGCCTTCCGGGAGTGGGGAAAGAGACCCAGTACTTC.

This chain connects TRBV7-3 to TRBJ2-7; the D gene is possibly TRBD1 (6 bases). This CDR3 region has 17 residues. The V gene lost 4 bases and the J gene lost 5 bases, with 24 bases spanning the gap. Germline-derived CDR1 and CDR2 are SGHTA and FQGTGA. The CDR3 region is CASSSIYRERTSDEQYF. The CDR3 coding sequence is TGTGCCAGCAGCTCGATATACAGGGAACGGACGTCCGACGAGCAGTACTTC.

The gene calls are TRBV9 and TRBJ2-1, with 7 bases identical to TRBD1. The V and J ends lost 4 bases and 4 bases, in that order; junction bases with no gene match: 5. The CDR3 is 14 residues long. Germline loops: CDR1 SGDLS, CDR2 YYNGEE. This chain's CDR3 is CASSRRQGYNEQFF. CDR3 DNA: TGTGCCAGCAGCAGACGACAGGGTTACAATGAGCAGTTCTTC.

The rearrangement joins TRBV27 to TRBJ2-7; no clear D gene. The CDR3 covers 16 residues. The germline V and J ends were trimmed by 2 bases and 1 base, with 15 bases remaining between them. CDR1 and CDR2 from the germline V gene are MNHEY and SMNVEV (reference sequence). DNA of the CDR3: TGTGCCAGCAGTTTAAGGGCGCTTCCCCAATCCTACGAGCAGTACTTC. Protein product: CASSLRALPQSYEQYF.

On this clone: Other DNA sequences in the sample encode the same CDR3. The chain has TRBV30 and TRBJ2-7, with D perhaps matching TRBD1 or TRBD2 (7 bases each). V was clipped by 4 bases and J by 3 bases, with 10 bases between them. The CDR3 is 12 residues long. CDR1 GTSNPN and CDR2 SVGIG come from the germline V gene (reference sequence). CDR3 residues: CAWTGGGYEQYF. CDR3 nucleotides: TGTGCCTGGACAGGGGGGGGCTACGAGCAGTACTTC.

The rearrangement joins TRBV11-2 to TRBJ1-1, with 9 bases aligning to TRBD1. The CDR3 extends over 16 amino acids. The ends lost 4 bases at V and 6 bases at J; junction bases unmatched: 12. Germline values: CDR1 SGHAT, CDR2 FQNNGV. The CDR3 loop reads CASSSNGGTGRPEAFF. The CDR3 coding sequence is TGTGCCAGCAGCTCAAACGGGGGGACAGGGAGACCTGAAGCTTTCTTT.

CDR3 region: CASSLGQGETYEQYF. DNA of the CDR3: TGTGCCAGCTCCCTAGGACAGGGGGAAACCTACGAGCAGTACTTC. The chain links TRBV18 to TRBJ2-7, with TRBD1 matching over 10 bases. Germline V CDR1 and CDR2: KGHSH, LQKENI. V was pared by 6 bases and J by 2 bases, with 7 bases of the junction left unmatched. The CDR3 spans 15 residues.

This clone was recorded once. J is TRBJ1-5 and V is TRBV7-3; a possible D gene is TRBD1 (5 bases). The V and J ends lost 3 bases and 5 bases respectively, with 8 bases between them. CDR3 length equals 13 residues. Germline V gene lookup returns CDR1 SGHTA and CDR2 FQGTGA. CDR3 amino acids: CASSLGRDQPQHF. DNA of the CDR3: TGTGCCAGCAGCTTGGGGCGGGATCAGCCCCAGCATTTT. The whole variable domain, remainder taken from reference TRBV7-3 and TRBJ1-5, is GAGVSQTPSNKVTEKGKYVELRCDPISGHTALYWYRQSLGQGPEFLIYFQGTGAADDSGLPNDRFFAVRPEGSVSTLKIQRTERGDSAVYLCASSLGRDQPQHFGDGTRLSIL.

The chain uses TRBV2 and TRBJ2-7; TRBD1 is a possible D gene (6 bases). CDR1 SNHLY and CDR2 FYNNEI come from the germline V gene. V lost 7 bases, J lost 4 bases, and 17 bases lay in between. The CDR3 has 14 residues. The CDR3 nucleotides read TGTGCCAGCACTACTTCGACAGGCCTTTACGAGCAGTACTTC. Protein product: CASTTSTGLYEQYF. Drawing the rest from reference TRBV2 and TRBJ2-7, the complete variable domain is EPEVTQTPSHQVTQMGQEVILRCVPISNHLYFYWYRQILGQKVEFLVSFYNNEISEKSEIFDDQFSVERPDGSNFTLKIRSTKLEDSAMYFCASTTSTGLYEQYFGPGTRLTVT.

The rearrangement joins TRBV5-1 to TRBJ2-7; tentative D call: TRBD1 (6 bases). The CDR3 consists of 13 residues. V lost 3 bases and J lost 5, with 12 bases in between. The germline gives CDR1 SGHRS, CDR2 YFSETQ. The CDR3 protein is CASSSGAANEQYF. The CDR3 DNA reads as TGCGCCAGCAGCTCAGGGGCGGCCAACGAGCAGTACTTC.

The V gene is TRBV6-5, the J gene TRBJ1-1; 10 positions match TRBD1. Trimming cost V 0 bases and J 11 bases; bases outside gene matches: 3. This CDR3 comprises 13 residues. Germline CDR1 MNHEY, CDR2 SVGAGI. Written as DNA, the CDR3 is TGTGCCAGCAGTTACTCGGACAGGGGGAGCGCTTTCTTT. Its translation: CASSYSDRGSAFF.

The rearrangement joins TRBV19 to TRBJ2-1; D is tentatively TRBD1 or TRBD2 (6 bases each). CDR1 LNHDA and CDR2 SQIVND come from the germline V gene (reference sequence). V lost 10 bases to trimming and J lost 7 bases, with 29 bases between them. This CDR3 contains 17 residues. In nucleotides, the CDR3 is TGTGCCACCTTAGGGGCGTCGGGGGCGGGGACGGGGAATGAGCAGTTCTTC. The encoded protein is CATLGASGAGTGNEQFF.

This rearrangement joins TRBV3-1 (or the pseudogene TRBV3-2) to TRBJ2-7; weak D call: TRBD1 (5 bases). V was shortened by 1 base and J by 4 bases, with 14 bases between the two germline ends. The CDR3 is 15 residues long. Per the germline V gene, CDR1 is LGHDT and CDR2 is YNNKEL (reference sequence). The CDR3 protein is CASSQVPDTQYEQYF. The CDR3 bases are TGTGCCAGCAGCCAAGTACCGGACACACAGTACGAGCAGTACTTC.

V gene TRBV30 combines with J gene TRBJ1-6; D remains ambiguous. This CDR3 has 15 residues. The germline V gene has CDR1 GTSNPN and CDR2 SVGIG (reference sequence). Trimming took 4 bases from V and 7 from J, leaving 17 bases between them. The CDR3 nucleotides are TGTGCCTGGATGGTGGGAGAGACAAACAATTCACCCCTCCACTTT. Amino acids: CAWMVGETNNSPLHF.

The V gene is TRBV21-1, the J gene TRBJ1-6; TRBD1 was called by the table and not checked on the DNA. TRBV21-1 is a pseudogene segment. This CDR3 has 14 amino acids. The CDR3 sequence is CASPPGQENSPLHF. CDR3 in DNA: TGTGCCAGTCCGCCCGGACAAGAAAATTCACCCCTCCACTTT.

The J gene is TRBJ2-3, the V gene TRBV19; tentatively, D is TRBD1 (6 bases). The ends were cut back, 4 bases at V and 0 bases at J, with 11 bases in the middle. The germline gives CDR1 LNHDA, CDR2 SQIVND (reference sequence). This CDR3 is built from 15 residues. The chain's CDR3 is CASSRDTSSTDTQYF. DNA of the CDR3: TGTGCCAGTAGTAGGGACACTAGTAGCACAGATACGCAGTATTTT.

The chain's CDR3 is CASSMGDSTDYGYTF. CDR3 DNA sequence: TGTGCCAGTAGTATGGGGGACAGTACCGACTATGGCTACACCTTC. This sequence joins TRBV19 and TRBJ1-2; 7 nucleotides align to TRBD1. The germline V gene encodes CDR1 LNHDA and CDR2 SQIVND (reference sequence). The V and J ends lost 3 bases and 3 bases, in that order; junction bases with no gene match: 7. The CDR3 contains 15 residues.

The V gene is TRBV28, the J gene TRBJ2-1, with 7 bases aligning to TRBD1. The CDR3 is 16 residues long. Per the germline V gene, CDR1 is MDHEN and CDR2 is SYDVKM. Unmatched junction bases numbered 15, after V lost 7 bases and J lost 6 bases. This chain's CDR3 is CASIPSGGQGVNEQFF. The CDR3, as DNA: TGTGCCAGCATTCCTAGTGGTGGTCAGGGGGTCAATGAGCAGTTCTTC.